This entry lists 13 T cell receptor beta chains sequenced from one sample in a study of blood T cell repertoires in COVID-19. Generated by immunoSEQ multiplex PCR, the TCRdb table keeps only in-frame clones and is missing some. The repertoire holds tens of thousands of clones, with roughly nine tenths as singletons. The source material was peripheral blood. Receptors were obtained from a human donor with active COVID-19. The donor label of this sample is uncertain.

The chain employs TRBV5-4 and TRBJ2-4; the D gene is possibly TRBD1 (5 bases). The V end lost 3 bases, the J end lost 0 bases, and 13 bases lay between the germline ends. The CDR3 is made up of 16 amino acids. Germline V gives CDR1 SGHNT, CDR2 YYREEE (reference sequence). The CDR3 bases are TGTGCCAGCAGCTCCCGACAGTCTCTAGCCAAAAACATTCAGTACTTC. Translating it yields CASSSRQSLAKNIQYF.

V gene TRBV4-1 combines with J gene TRBJ2-5; TRBD2 matches 12 bases. With 4 bases clipped from V and 3 bases from J, the junction kept 9 bases outside the gene matches. The CDR3 consists of 17 residues. Germline V lookup: CDR1 MGHRA, CDR2 YSYEKL. In nucleotides, the CDR3 is TGCGCCAGCAGCCGCCCGACTAGCGGGGGACGAAAAGAGACCCAGTACTTC. Residues: CASSRPTSGGRKETQYF.

The gene calls are TRBV6-1 and TRBJ2-3; D call uncertain. The V end lost 6 bases, the J end lost 1 base, and 8 bases lay between the germline ends. The CDR3 sequence is 13 residues long. The germline V gene has CDR1 MNHNS and CDR2 SASEGT. In DNA, the CDR3 is TGTGCCAGCAGCCTACGGGGCACAGATACGCAGTATTTT. It specifies CASSLRGTDTQYF.

V gene TRBV12-3 or TRBV12-4 combines with J gene TRBJ1-5; no definite D call. CDR3 length: 13 amino acids. The germline V and J ends were trimmed by 5 bases and 11 bases, with 16 bases remaining between them. CDR3 loop: CASSPQAVVSQHF. DNA of the CDR3: TGTGCCAGCAGTCCCCAGGCCGTGGTGTCCCAGCATTTT.

J is TRBJ1-6 and V is TRBV18; possible D gene TRBD1, 6 bases. The CDR3 is 15 residues long. With 4 bases removed from V and 6 bases from J, the gap between germline ends came to 13 bases. Germline V gives CDR1 KGHSH, CDR2 LQKENI. CDR3 sequence: CASSLDRTPNSPLHF. CDR3 DNA: TGTGCCAGCTCACTTGACAGGACCCCTAATTCACCCCTCCACTTT.

The rearrangement uses TRBV2 and TRBJ2-1, with 8 bases identical to TRBD1. Trimming removed 0 bases from V and 9 bases from J; junction bases left unmatched: 7. This CDR3 comprises 15 residues. Germline V gene data show CDR1 as SNHLY and CDR2 as FYNNEI. In DNA form, the CDR3 reads TGTGCCAGCAGTGAAGCGCGACAGGGGAGGAGTGAGCAGTTCTTC. It specifies CASSEARQGRSEQFF.

Regarding this clone: Within the sample, other DNA sequences also encode this same CDR3. The J gene is TRBJ1-1, the V gene TRBV7-2; D remains unclear. Germline V gene sequence: CDR1 SGHTA, CDR2 FQGNSA. The CDR3 runs to 13 residues. V lost 1 base and J 1 base, leaving 4 bases between the germline ends. CDR3 in DNA: TGTGCCAGCAGCTTAGGTCAGAACACTGAAGCTTTCTTT. This translates into CASSLGQNTEAFF. The complete variable domain, with remaining parts taken from reference TRBV7-2 and TRBJ1-1, reads GAGVSQSPSNKVTEKGKDVELRCDPISGHTALYWYRQSLGQGLEFLIYFQGNSAPDKSGLPSDRFSAERTGGSVSTLTIQRTQQEDSAVYLCASSLGQNTEAFFGQGTRLTVV.

This sequence joins TRBV9 and TRBJ2-3, with 8 bases matching TRBD2. This CDR3 has 16 residues. CDR1 SGDLS and CDR2 YYNGEE come from the germline V gene. The trim removed 0 bases at V and 1 base at J, leaving 4 bases unmatched. CDR3 coding DNA: TGTGCCAGCAGCGTAGTAGGGACTAGGGGCACAGATACGCAGTATTTT. Protein product: CASSVVGTRGTDTQYF.

The chain links TRBV6-1 to TRBJ2-7; no clear D. The CDR3 consists of 12 residues. V dropped 3 bases and J dropped 6 bases, with 9 bases sitting between them. Germline-derived CDR1 and CDR2 are MNHNS and SASEGT. CDR3 DNA: TGTGCCAGCAGTGACCCTTTCTCCGAGCAGTACTTC. Translating gives CASSDPFSEQYF.

The rearrangement joins TRBV6-6 to TRBJ1-4; 7 bases line up with TRBD1. Germline lookup yields CDR1 MNHNY and CDR2 SVGAGI (reference sequence). The CDR3 length is 14 residues. V shed 4 bases and J 5 bases; nucleotides not matched to a gene: 4. The CDR3 nucleotides are TGTGCCAGCAGTTCCGGGACAGCGAATGAAAAACTGTTTTTT. Translation gives CASSSGTANEKLFF.

The chain has TRBV18 and TRBJ1-1, with 9 bases aligning to TRBD1. Germline V CDR1 and CDR2: KGHSH, LQKENI. Trimming cost V 6 bases and J 4 bases; bases outside gene matches: 24. The CDR3 has 20 amino acids. CDR3 loop: CASSQQSPGQGFFGGTEAFF. The CDR3, as DNA: TGTGCCAGCTCGCAGCAATCCCCGGGACAGGGTTTTTTTGGGGGCACTGAAGCTTTCTTT.

The chain combines TRBV13 with TRBJ2-1, with D unclear. Germline V gene sequence: CDR1 PRHDT, CDR2 FYEKMQ (reference sequence). This CDR3 comprises 14 residues. V lost 3 bases, J lost 3 bases, and 9 bases lay in between. CDR3 bases: TGTGCCAGCAGCTTTGGTACCGGCTACAATGAGCAGTTCTTC. Protein sequence: CASSFGTGYNEQFF.

The chain couples TRBV2 to TRBJ2-5; D may be TRBD1 (5 bases). The CDR3 extends over 14 amino acids. V lost 1 base to trimming and J lost 5 bases, with 11 bases between them. The germline V gene has CDR1 SNHLY and CDR2 FYNNEI. The CDR3 spells CASSEDWGRETQYF. The CDR3 DNA reads as TGTGCCAGCAGTGAAGACTGGGGCCGGGAGACCCAGTACTTC.